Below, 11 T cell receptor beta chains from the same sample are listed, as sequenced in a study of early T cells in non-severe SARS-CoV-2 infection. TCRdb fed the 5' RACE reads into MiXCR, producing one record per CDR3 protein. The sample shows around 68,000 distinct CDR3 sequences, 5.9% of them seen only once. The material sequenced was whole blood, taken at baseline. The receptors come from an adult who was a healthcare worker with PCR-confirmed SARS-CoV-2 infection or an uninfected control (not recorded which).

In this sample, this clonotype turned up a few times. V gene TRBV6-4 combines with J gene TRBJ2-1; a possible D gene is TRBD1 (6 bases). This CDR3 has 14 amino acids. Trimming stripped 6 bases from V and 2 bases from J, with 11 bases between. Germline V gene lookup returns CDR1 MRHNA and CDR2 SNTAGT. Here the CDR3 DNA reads TGTGCCAGCAGCCGAGGGGGTCCCTACAATGAGCAGTTCTTC. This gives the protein CASSRGGPYNEQFF.

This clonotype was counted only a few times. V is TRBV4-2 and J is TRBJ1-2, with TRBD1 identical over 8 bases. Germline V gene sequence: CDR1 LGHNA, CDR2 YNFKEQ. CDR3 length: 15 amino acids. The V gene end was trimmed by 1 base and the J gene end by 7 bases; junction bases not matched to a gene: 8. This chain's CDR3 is CASSQVGGQGGGYTF. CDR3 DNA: TGTGCCAGCAGCCAAGTGGGCGGACAGGGTGGTGGCTACACCTTC.

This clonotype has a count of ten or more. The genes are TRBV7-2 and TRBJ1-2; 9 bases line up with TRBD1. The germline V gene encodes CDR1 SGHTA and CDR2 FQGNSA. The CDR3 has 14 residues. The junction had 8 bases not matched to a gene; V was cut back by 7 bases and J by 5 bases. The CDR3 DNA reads TGTGCCAGCACAACAGGGGGCTCCAGATATGGCTACACCTTC. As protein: CASTTGGSRYGYTF.

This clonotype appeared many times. CDR3 nucleotide sequence: TGTGCCAGCAGCCGAACCACCAACCAGCCCCAGCATTTT. Protein sequence: CASSRTTNQPQHF. J is TRBJ1-5 and V is TRBV12-3 or TRBV12-4; D ambiguous. The germline V and J ends were trimmed by 6 bases and 7 bases, with 13 bases remaining between them. This CDR3 spans 13 amino acids.

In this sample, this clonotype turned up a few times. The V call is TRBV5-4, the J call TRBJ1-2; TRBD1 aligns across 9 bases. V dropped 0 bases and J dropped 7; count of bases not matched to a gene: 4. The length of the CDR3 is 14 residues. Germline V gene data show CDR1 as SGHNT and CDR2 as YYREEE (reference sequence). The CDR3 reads CASSLGRDRVGYTF. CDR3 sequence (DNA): TGTGCCAGCAGCTTGGGCCGGGACAGGGTTGGCTACACCTTC. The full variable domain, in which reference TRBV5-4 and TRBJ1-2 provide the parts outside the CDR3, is ETGVTQSPTHLIKTRGQQVTLRCSSQSGHNTVSWYQQALGQGPQFIFQYYREEENGRGNFPPRFSGLQFPNYSSELNVNALELDDSALYLCASSLGRDRVGYTFGSGTRLTVV.

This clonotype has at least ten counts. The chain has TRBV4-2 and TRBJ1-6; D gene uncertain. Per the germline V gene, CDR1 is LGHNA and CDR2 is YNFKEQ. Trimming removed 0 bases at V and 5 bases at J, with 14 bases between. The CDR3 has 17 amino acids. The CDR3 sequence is CASSQESWTADNSPLHF. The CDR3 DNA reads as TGTGCCAGCAGCCAAGAAAGCTGGACGGCTGATAATTCACCCCTCCACTTT.

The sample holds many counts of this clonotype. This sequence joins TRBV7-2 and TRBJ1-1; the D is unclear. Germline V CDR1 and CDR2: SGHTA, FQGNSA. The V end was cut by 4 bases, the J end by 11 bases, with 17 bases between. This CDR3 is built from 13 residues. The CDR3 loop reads CASSSPSLSIAFF. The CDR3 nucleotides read TGTGCCAGCAGCTCCCCAAGCTTATCGATCGCTTTCTTT.

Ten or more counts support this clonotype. The CDR3 sequence: CASSPGQPYSNQPQHF. CDR3 nucleotide sequence: TGTGCCAGCAGTCCGGGACAGCCCTATAGCAATCAGCCCCAGCATTTT. The chain joins TRBV27 to TRBJ1-5, with 7 nucleotides matching TRBD1. Germline V gene data show CDR1 as MNHEY and CDR2 as SMNVEV (reference sequence). The length of the CDR3 is 16 residues. J was trimmed by 0 bases and V by 5 bases; bases with no gene match: 7.

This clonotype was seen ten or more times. Written as DNA, the CDR3 is TGTGCCAGCAGCCCGACGGTGAACACTGAAGCTTTCTTT. Protein sequence: CASSPTVNTEAFF. This chain uses TRBV7-2 with TRBJ1-1, with unresolved D. CDR1 is SGHTA and CDR2 is FQGNSA in the germline V gene. The length of the CDR3 is 13 residues. V lost 5 bases and J lost 0, with 7 bases in between.

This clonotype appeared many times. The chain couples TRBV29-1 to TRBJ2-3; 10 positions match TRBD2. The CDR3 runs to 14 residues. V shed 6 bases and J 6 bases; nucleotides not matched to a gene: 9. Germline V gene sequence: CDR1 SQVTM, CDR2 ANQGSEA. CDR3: CSVLSGRAPDTQYF. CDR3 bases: TGCAGCGTCCTAAGCGGGAGGGCCCCCGATACGCAGTATTTT.

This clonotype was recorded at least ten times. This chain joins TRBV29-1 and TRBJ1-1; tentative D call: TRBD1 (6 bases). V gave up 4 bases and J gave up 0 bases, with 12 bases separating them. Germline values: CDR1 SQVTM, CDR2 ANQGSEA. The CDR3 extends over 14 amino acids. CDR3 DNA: TGCAGCGTTGTTCACAGGGTCATGAACACTGAAGCTTTCTTT. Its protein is CSVVHRVMNTEAFF.